The 6 T cell receptor beta chains below all came from one sample that was sequenced in a study of prognosis after radiotherapy for stage I lung cancer. Multiplex PCR, run in two rounds, amplified TCR beta CDR3 from genomic DNA. The use of primers specific to each TRBV and TRBJ gene characterized first-round PCR. MiXCR, run by TCRdb on the multiplex PCR reads, gives a single entry per CDR3 protein. The sample includes fewer than 65,000 distinct CDR3 sequences, 30% to 40% of them seen just once. Specimen: PBMCs, collected before or after stereotactic body radiation therapy (not recorded which). The receptors originated from a donor older than 45 with non-small cell lung cancer.

This clonotype was observed a single time. This sequence may be a read error, since a much larger clone differs from it by one base. The V call is TRBV5-1, the J call TRBJ1-4; no clear D gene. Trimming cost V 4 bases and J 2 bases, with 15 bases left between them. Germline V gives CDR1 SGHRS, CDR2 YFSETQ. The CDR3 consists of 16 residues. The CDR3 coding sequence is TGCGCCAGCAGCCTGGACGGAGGTGAGACTAATGAAAAACTGTTTTTT. Its protein product is CASSLDGGETNEKLFF.

This clonotype was counted many times. CDR3 protein: CAWSATGPYEQYF. The CDR3 nucleotides are TGTGCCTGGAGTGCGACCGGTCCCTACGAGCAGTACTTC. The J gene is TRBJ2-7, the V gene TRBV30; D not certain. Deletions cut 1 base from V and 2 bases from J, with 9 bases between. CDR1 and CDR2 (germline): GTSNPN, SVGIG (reference sequence). CDR3 length: 13 amino acids.

Notes on this clonotype: Being one base from a much bigger clone, this may be a read error. V is TRBV6-1 and J is TRBJ2-5; 7 bases line up with TRBD2. Losses at the gene ends were 7 bases for V and 5 bases for J; bases not matched to a gene: 16. Germline CDR1 is MNHNS and CDR2 is SASEGT. The CDR3 spans 16 residues. The DNA of the CDR3 is TGTGCCAGCATGGTTAGAAGGACTAGACCTTCGGAGACCCAGTACTTC. Translation: CASMVRRTRPSETQYF.

This clonotype was recorded many times. This chain joins TRBV12-3 or TRBV12-4 and TRBJ1-2, with 8 nucleotides matching TRBD1. The CDR3 runs to 13 residues. After removal of 6 bases from V and 8 bases from J, the junction contained 8 bases not matched to a gene. CDR3: CASSSQGATGYTF. In DNA, the CDR3 is TGTGCCAGCAGCTCCCAGGGGGCGACGGGCTACACCTTC.

This clonotype was seen repeatedly, ten times or more. The rearrangement uses TRBV29-1 and TRBJ1-2; possible D gene TRBD1, 5 bases. Germline V lookup: CDR1 SQVTM, CDR2 ANQGSEA. V dropped 5 bases and J dropped 4 bases, with 14 bases sitting between them. The CDR3 has 13 amino acids. CDR3 DNA sequence: TGCAGCGTTATCGGGACGGAGCTCTATGGCTACACCTTC. Protein product: CSVIGTELYGYTF.

The chain uses TRBV5-1 and TRBJ2-2, with D perhaps given as TRBD1 or TRBD2 (5 bases each). In germline, CDR1 is SGHRS, CDR2 YFSETQ. The V and J ends lost 1 base and 4 bases respectively, with 11 bases between them. The CDR3 runs to 15 residues. CDR3 in amino acids: CASSLSAGGTGELFF. The CDR3 nucleotides read TGCGCCAGCAGCTTGAGCGCTGGGGGCACCGGGGAGCTGTTTTTT.